This T cell receptor beta chain was observed in a study of cytomegalovirus exposure and HLA in healthy donors. Whole-study findings and limits: A later analysis found that most CMV-associated TCR beta chains appeared HLA-restricted.

Notes on this clone: What it binds is not known.

60 Vbeta and 13 Jbeta primers were used in PCR. Produced via immunoSEQ multiplex PCR; TCRdb's table is partial and in-frame only. Of 200,000 to 250,000 clones listed, roughly 80% are singletons. V dropped 7 bases and J dropped 0 bases, with 13 bases sitting between them. The germline gives CDR1 SNHLY, CDR2 FYNNEI. The CDR3 is 15 amino acids. This TCR was sampled from a woman in her forties in good health and CMV-seronegative. The chain employs TRBV2 and TRBJ2-1; D unresolved. Material for sequencing was PBMCs. Written as DNA, the CDR3 is TGTGCCAGCATAGAGTCCCTAAGCTCCTACAATGAGCAGTTCTTC. Amino acids: CASIESLSSYNEQFF.